These 2 T cell receptor beta chains came from one sample sequenced in a study of blood T cell repertoires in COVID-19. Assay: immunoSEQ multiplex PCR; the TCRdb copy retains only in-frame clones and omits some. The table includes 200,000 to 250,000 clones, around 86% detected once. The specimen was peripheral blood. All receptors come from an elderly man with acute or convalescent COVID-19.

The chain joins TRBV5-4 to TRBJ1-1, with TRBD1 identical over 10 bases. Germline CDR1 and CDR2: SGHNT and YYREEE (reference sequence). This CDR3 region has 15 residues. The V segment lost 0 bases and the J segment 1 base; nucleotides outside the gene matches: 0. CDR3 coding DNA: TGTGCCAGCAGCTTGGGGGACAGGGGGAACACTGAAGCTTTCTTT. Residues: CASSLGDRGNTEAFF. The full variable domain, rest sourced from reference TRBV5-4 and TRBJ1-1, is ETGVTQSPTHLIKTRGQQVTLRCSSQSGHNTVSWYQQALGQGPQFIFQYYREEENGRGNFPPRFSGLQFPNYSSELNVNALELDDSALYLCASSLGDRGNTEAFFGQGTRLTVV.

The rearrangement links TRBV14 to TRBJ1-1, with TRBD1 matching over 9 bases. The CDR3 runs to 14 residues. V lost 4 bases to trimming and J lost 3 bases; unmatched junction nucleotides: 3. The germline V gene encodes CDR1 SGHDN and CDR2 FVKESK. For the CDR3, the DNA is TGTGCCAGCAGCCCCGGGACAGGGTACACTGAAGCTTTCTTT. It translates to CASSPGTGYTEAFF. Together with reference TRBV14 and TRBJ1-1, the CDR3 gives the full variable domain: EAGVTQFPSHSVIEKGQTVTLRCDPISGHDNLYWYRRVMGKEIKFLLHFVKESKQDESGMPNNRFLAERTGGTYSTLKVQPAELEDSGVYFCASSPGTGYTEAFFGQGTRLTVV.